The source of this T cell receptor (beta chain) is a study of prognosis after radiotherapy for stage I lung cancer (dated by TCRdb to the early 2020s). The study in broad terms: Around 19 stage I NSCLC patients were enrolled in Nanjing, China, between early 2018 and January 2019. Among the enrolled patients, approximately 15 had newly diagnosed primary stage I lung tumors, while about 5 had oligometastatic NSCLC following surgical resection of the primary tumor. All patients were regarded as medically inoperable, because of comorbidities in over 10 patients and refusal of surgery in 7 or 8 patients. The cohort comprised roughly 12 men and five or six women with a median age of 74.5 years, ranging from about 53 to 85 years. Roughly 12 patients had adenocarcinoma and roughly 7 had squamous cell carcinoma as the tumor histology. Image-guided IMRT or VMAT was used to deliver SBRT in 3 to 5 fractions at a biologically effective dose of at least 100 Gy. SBRT was not combined with any concurrent therapy in any patient. After SBRT, distant metastases developed in about 20% of the 19 patients at a median of approximately 7 months, while the remaining 15 patients had no significant progression. This study profiled peripheral blood TCR beta repertoires from stage I NSCLC patients before and after stereotactic body radiotherapy and linked the repertoires to distant failure. For each of the 20 or so patients, one blood sample was taken before SBRT and one after, so the study sequenced approximately 38 samples in total. Study-level results and caveats: After SBRT, the count of unique TCR clones dropped from a median of roughly 9,300 beforehand to more than 6,000 afterward (Wilcoxon paired P=0.011). The small cohort and short follow-up limited the study, so independent validation of the findings is needed. None of the reported P values were adjusted for multiple comparisons. Post-SBRT Shannon entropy and its change from baseline were lower in patients who developed distant metastases; baseline Shannon entropy was not associated with metastases. Differences by metastasis status were reportedly seen in TRBV and TRBJ usage frequencies, involving two V genes at baseline and, after SBRT, several V genes and two J genes. No determination of tumor specificity was made for expanded TCR clones.

The CDR3 numbers 14 residues from cysteine through phenylalanine. The only DNA kept is the CDR3, 42 bases in frame from the first base. The V end loses 3 bases and the J end loses 1 base, and a stretch of 12 bases separates them. Based on the germline V gene (reference sequence), the CDR1 and CDR2 sequences are DFQATT and SNEGSKA. This clonotype was counted at least ten times. Its binding antigen is unknown. Base quality data are lacking; no much larger clone is found one base away. All patients had node-negative disease on CT and PET/CT, and none had a history of other malignancies or had previously received chemotherapy or radiotherapy. Around 6 milliliters of peripheral venous blood were drawn into EDTA tubes at each of two time points. PBMCs were isolated by Ficoll-Paque Plus density-gradient centrifugation. Immediately after collection, samples were stored at -80 degrees C until analysis. Two rounds of multiplex PCR were used to amplify the TCR beta CDR3 region from genomic DNA. The first PCR round used primers specific to each TRBV and TRBJ gene, and the primer sequences were filed in Chinese patent CN105087789A. The second PCR round used universal primers. The Roche High Pure PCR Template Preparation Kit was used to extract genomic DNA from frozen PBMCs. Libraries were sequenced paired-end with 151 bp reads on an Illumina HiSeq 3000. Processing in the source paper ran as follows. CutAdapt was used to remove raw reads lacking the multiplex PCR primer sequences. High-quality paired reads were merged into contigs with PEAR. TRB V, D and J gene segments were assigned to each contig with MiXCR by alignment to reference sequences. To remove sequencing errors, CDR3 sequences were clustered according to base quality and sequence similarity. Diversity was measured as Shannon entropy normalized by the natural log of productive TCR sequence number. Clonality was defined as one minus Shannon entropy divided by the natural log of the number of unique clonotypes. Using the Youden index from ROC curves, the researchers picked the repertoire-metric cut-offs for progression-free survival, and all analyses were carried out in R 3.5.3. Clones were called with MiXCR by TCRdb after fastp trimmed the public reads at Q25, and only in-frame beta chains were retained. Identical CDR3 proteins give one entry, which carries the most common genes and DNA. The V and J calls and clone size come from TCRdb's table, not from the authors' own analysis. For this sample there are about 22,000 distinct CDR3 sequences; roughly 39% appear just once. Of the sample, approximately 50% is held by the ten largest clones.

Source: PBMCs, taken before or after stereotactic body radiation therapy (not recorded which). This receptor was identified in a donor older than 45 with non-small cell lung cancer. The rearrangement combines TRBV20-1 with TRBJ1-1; the D gene remains uncertain. The CDR3 sequence is CSASFPERNTEAFF. The DNA is TGCAGTGCTAGTTTCCCGGAGAGGAACACTGAAGCTTTCTTT.